Listed here are 24 T cell receptor beta chains from one sample, sequenced in a study of cytomegalovirus exposure and HLA in healthy donors. The PCR made use of 60 Vbeta and 13 Jbeta primers. Sequencing used immunoSEQ multiplex PCR; TCRdb keeps in-frame clones, though not all of them. The table includes approximately 150,000 clones, roughly 80% detected once. Sequencing input: PBMCs. The origin of the receptors is a young man in good health and CMV-seronegative.

The genes are TRBV6-1 and TRBJ2-3; 9 positions agree with TRBD1. The CDR3 extends over 16 amino acids. V trimming: 3 bases; J trimming: 0 bases; junction bases outside the gene matches: 4. CDR1 MNHNS and CDR2 SASEGT come from the germline V gene. The CDR3 DNA sequence: TGTGCCAGCAGTGAGGGGACAGGGAAGAGCACAGATACGCAGTATTTT. It specifies CASSEGTGKSTDTQYF.

The gene calls are TRBV11-3 and TRBJ2-5; D remains ambiguous. The CDR3 length is 13 residues. V lost 1 base and J 1 base, leaving 4 bases between the germline ends. Per the germline V gene, CDR1 is SGHNT and CDR2 is YENEEA. The CDR3 sequence is CASSLGSQETQYF. CDR3 nucleotide sequence: TGTGCCAGCAGCTTAGGGAGCCAAGAGACCCAGTACTTC.

This clone was seen only a few times. V is TRBV7-9 and J is TRBJ1-5; 7 bases map to TRBD1. The CDR3 is made up of 14 amino acids. Germline V lookup: CDR1 SEHNR, CDR2 FQNEAQ (reference sequence). The J segment lost 4 bases and the V segment lost 4 bases, leaving 4 bases of the junction unmatched. CDR3 loop: CASSSNRGNQPQHF. CDR3 nucleotide sequence: TGTGCCAGCAGCTCAAACAGGGGAAATCAGCCCCAGCATTTT.

This chain links TRBV11-3 with TRBJ1-1; the match to TRBD1 covers 9 bases. The CDR3 has 14 amino acids. The V gene's germline CDR1 is SGHNT and CDR2 YENEEA. V was pared by 5 bases and J by 4 bases, with 5 bases of the junction left unmatched. CDR3 coding DNA: TGTGCCAGCAGCCGGACAGGGGCAGGCACTGAAGCTTTCTTT. This codes for CASSRTGAGTEAFF.

The V and J genes are TRBV27 and TRBJ1-2, with 7 bases matching TRBD1. CDR3 size: 13 residues. Germline CDR1 reads MNHEY; CDR2 reads SMNVEV (reference sequence). The V and J ends lost 6 bases and 3 bases, in that order; junction bases with no gene match: 4. The CDR3 nucleotides are TGTGCCAGCAGCGACACAGGGGACTATGGCTACACCTTC. As protein: CASSDTGDYGYTF.

This rearrangement joins TRBV2 to TRBJ2-1; D might be TRBD2 (6 bases). The CDR3 covers 10 residues. The germline V gene encodes CDR1 SNHLY and CDR2 FYNNEI. The V and J ends lost 6 bases and 12 bases respectively, with 9 bases between them. The DNA for the CDR3 is TGTGCCAGCAGAGGGCGGGGGCAGTTCTTC. It encodes CASRGRGQFF.

J is TRBJ1-2 and V is TRBV7-3; TRBD1 is a possible D gene (5 bases). Germline V gene lookup returns CDR1 SGHTA and CDR2 FQGTGA. V was cut by 2 bases and J by 6 bases, with 19 bases left in between. The CDR3 is made up of 16 amino acids. CDR3 amino acids: CASSLGWGDGPDGYTF. CDR3 sequence (DNA): TGTGCCAGCAGCTTAGGGTGGGGCGACGGGCCGGATGGCTACACCTTC.

This chain joins TRBV10-2 and TRBJ2-2, with D unresolved. Per the germline V gene, CDR1 is WSHSY and CDR2 is SAAADI. CDR3 length equals 12 residues. V was shortened by 5 bases and J by 4 bases, with 5 bases between the two germline ends. The CDR3 is CASSLGTGELFF. The CDR3 DNA reads as TGCGCCAGCAGTCTCGGCACCGGGGAGCTGTTTTTT.

The chain joins TRBV5-1 to TRBJ1-1; 8 bases match TRBD1. Germline lookup yields CDR1 SGHRS and CDR2 YFSETQ. The CDR3 has 15 residues. J lost 4 bases, V lost 4 bases, and 9 bases had no gene match. The DNA of the CDR3 is TGCGCCAGCAGCCCAGGCGGACAGGGCGGCACTGAAGCTTTCTTT. This sequence encodes CASSPGGQGGTEAFF. Full variable domain (outside the CDR3, taken from reference TRBV5-1 and TRBJ1-1): KAGVTQTPRYLIKTRGQQVTLSCSPISGHRSVSWYQQTPGQGLQFLFEYFSETQRNKGNFPGRFSGRQFSNSRSEMNVSTLELGDSALYLCASSPGGQGGTEAFFGQGTRLTVV.

The rearrangement joins TRBV4-3 to TRBJ2-7; 8 bases fit TRBD2. Germline CDR1 and CDR2: LGHNA and YSLEER. There are 15 residues in the CDR3. Unmatched junction bases numbered 10, after V lost 1 base and J lost 8 bases. CDR3: CASSQGVAGSPKQYF. Written as DNA, the CDR3 is TGCGCCAGCAGCCAAGGGGTAGCGGGATCTCCAAAGCAGTACTTC.

This clone appeared a single time. V gene TRBV15 combines with J gene TRBJ2-2; 8 nucleotides agree with TRBD1. The CDR3 totals 20 residues. Germline trimming cut 0 bases from V and 0 bases from J; bases unmatched to any gene: 12. CDR1 LNHNV and CDR2 YYDKDF come from the germline V gene (reference sequence). In nucleotides, the CDR3 is TGTGCCACCAGCAGAGATTTAAGAGGGCAGGGGGCCGCGAACACCGGGGAGCTGTTTTTT. Encoded protein: CATSRDLRGQGAANTGELFF. Complete variable domain (other parts from reference TRBV15 and TRBJ2-2): DAMVIQNPRYQVTQFGKPVTLSCSQTLNHNVMYWYQQKSSQAPKLLFHYYDKDFNNEADTPDNFQSRRPNTSFCFLDIRSPGLGDTAMYLCATSRDLRGQGAANTGELFFGEGSRLTVL.

The genes are TRBV4-1 and TRBJ2-1, with 11 bases lining up with TRBD2. V shed 6 bases, J shed 7 bases, and the junction held 2 bases outside the gene matches. CDR3 length: 13 residues. The germline V gene has CDR1 MGHRA and CDR2 YSYEKL. This CDR3 reads CASRLAGGNEQFF. CDR3 nucleotide sequence: TGCGCCAGCAGGCTAGCGGGGGGTAATGAGCAGTTCTTC.

The gene calls are TRBV28 and TRBJ2-7, with 8 nucleotides matching TRBD1. The V and J ends lost 8 bases and 0 bases, in that order; junction bases with no gene match: 3. Germline V gene data show CDR1 as MDHEN and CDR2 as SYDVKM. The CDR3 has 13 residues. The CDR3 reads CASHDRGSYEQYF. The CDR3, as DNA: TGTGCCAGCCACGACAGGGGCTCCTACGAGCAGTACTTC.

The chain couples TRBV4-2 to TRBJ2-3; 11 nucleotides line up with TRBD2. This CDR3 has 20 residues. Losses at the gene ends were 5 bases for V and 1 base for J; bases not matched to a gene: 17. Germline CDR1 is LGHNA and CDR2 is YNFKEQ. This CDR3 reads CASSFEWGSGGALGTDTQYF. CDR3 DNA: TGTGCCAGCAGCTTTGAATGGGGTAGCGGGGGGGCCTTAGGCACAGATACGCAGTATTTT.

The chain has TRBV19 and TRBJ2-7; 7 bases align to TRBD2. CDR1 is LNHDA and CDR2 is SQIVND in the germline V gene (reference sequence). The CDR3 totals 13 residues. The V and J ends lost 7 bases and 5 bases, in that order; junction bases with no gene match: 8. CDR3 region: CASNAAGFNEQYF. Written as DNA, the CDR3 is TGTGCCAGTAATGCAGCGGGGTTCAACGAGCAGTACTTC.

The J gene is TRBJ1-5, the V gene TRBV19; 8 bases fit TRBD1. Per germline, CDR1 LNHDA and CDR2 SQIVND (reference sequence). The CDR3 is 17 residues long. The V segment lost 3 bases and the J segment 0 bases; nucleotides outside the gene matches: 7. CDR3 bases: TGTGCCAGTAGTATCCGGGACAGGTCGTATAGCAATCAGCCCCAGCATTTT. Its protein is CASSIRDRSYSNQPQHF.

The CDR3 loop reads CAISESILAGYSATDTQYF. CDR3 nucleotides: TGTGCCATCAGTGAGTCGATACTAGCGGGATACTCGGCCACAGATACGCAGTATTTT. The V gene is TRBV10-3, the J gene TRBJ2-3, with 10 bases identical to TRBD2. Trimming removed 0 bases from V and 2 bases from J; junction bases left unmatched: 11. The V gene's germline CDR1 is ENHRY and CDR2 SYGVKD. The CDR3 runs 19 residues.

This clone has a single count. The chain links TRBV27 to TRBJ1-5; 7 bases match TRBD1. Germline V lookup: CDR1 MNHEY, CDR2 SMNVEV (reference sequence). The junction had 12 bases not matched to a gene; V was cut back by 11 bases and J by 5 bases. The CDR3 is made up of 14 amino acids. Here the CDR3 DNA reads TGTGCCGGCTTCCCGGGACAGCCGCATCAGCCCCAGCATTTT. It is translated as CAGFPGQPHQPQHF.

CDR3 region: CSVGGQSNTGELFF. The CDR3 DNA reads TGCAGCGTTGGTGGACAGTCGAACACCGGGGAGCTGTTTTTT. The rearrangement links TRBV29-1 to TRBJ2-2; TRBD1 might be the D (6 bases). Germline V gene data show CDR1 as SQVTM and CDR2 as ANQGSEA. V was cut by 4 bases and J by 0 bases, with 9 bases left in between. CDR3 length equals 14 residues.

The chain joins TRBV9 to TRBJ2-3, with 9 bases matching TRBD2. The CDR3 is made up of 15 amino acids. Germline V lookup: CDR1 SGDLS, CDR2 YYNGEE. V was pared by 0 bases and J by 4 bases, with 3 bases of the junction left unmatched. This CDR3 is CASSVASGRPDTQYF. DNA of the CDR3: TGTGCCAGCAGCGTAGCCAGCGGGAGGCCAGATACGCAGTATTTT.

This clone has more than one count but fewer than ten. The chain carries TRBV25-1 and TRBJ2-7, with 11 bases fitting TRBD2. The CDR3 spans 17 residues. Germline loops: CDR1 MGHDK, CDR2 SYGVNS. The V and J ends lost 4 bases and 2 bases, in that order; junction bases with no gene match: 10. As DNA, the CDR3 is TGTGCCAGCAGTGCCGGGGGACTAGCGGAAACCCCCTACGAGCAGTACTTC. Translated, it gives CASSAGGLAETPYEQYF.

J is TRBJ2-7 and V is TRBV5-6, with 8 bases matching TRBD2. Germline V gene data show CDR1 as SGHDT and CDR2 as YYEEEE. The CDR3 covers 13 residues. The trim removed 2 bases at V and 3 bases at J, leaving 1 base unmatched. In DNA, the CDR3 is TGTGCCAGCAGCTTCGGGGGGGACTACGAGCAGTACTTC. Its translation is CASSFGGDYEQYF.

CDR3 bases: TGCGCCAGCAGCTTGGGAATAAGACTAGCGGGAGGGTATGAGACCCAGTACTTC. Amino acid sequence: CASSLGIRLAGGYETQYF. The chain uses TRBV5-1 and TRBJ2-5; 14 bases map to TRBD2. This CDR3 has 18 residues. Germline CDR1 and CDR2: SGHRS and YFSETQ. The trim removed 0 bases at V and 5 bases at J, leaving 9 bases unmatched.

This clone showed up just a few times. The V gene is TRBV6-1, the J gene TRBJ2-5; 8 bases fit TRBD2. Germline CDR1 reads MNHNS; CDR2 reads SASEGT. J gave up 0 bases and V 4 bases, and 7 bases lay outside the gene matches. CDR3 size: 16 residues. CDR3 in amino acids: CASSGRLARNQETQYF. In DNA, the CDR3 is TGTGCCAGCAGTGGTAGACTAGCGCGTAACCAAGAGACCCAGTACTTC.